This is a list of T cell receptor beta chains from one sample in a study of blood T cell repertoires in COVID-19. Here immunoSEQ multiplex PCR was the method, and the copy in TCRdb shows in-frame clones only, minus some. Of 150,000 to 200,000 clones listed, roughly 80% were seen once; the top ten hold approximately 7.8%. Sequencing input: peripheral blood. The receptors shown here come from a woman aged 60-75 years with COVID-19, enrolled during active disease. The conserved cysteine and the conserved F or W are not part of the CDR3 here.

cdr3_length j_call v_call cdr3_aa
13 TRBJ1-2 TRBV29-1 SVGQMSKGQYGYT
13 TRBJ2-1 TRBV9 ASSVDGGRHNEQF
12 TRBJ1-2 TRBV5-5 ASSARGGPNGYT
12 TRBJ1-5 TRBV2 ASNDRGGNQPQH
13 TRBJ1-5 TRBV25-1 ASSETGKPNQPQH
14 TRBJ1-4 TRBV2 ASSLETGQGNEKLF
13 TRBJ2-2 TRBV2 ASRAGTANTGELF
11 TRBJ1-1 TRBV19 ASSGQLNTEAF
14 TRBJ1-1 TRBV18 ASSPRDRGQNTEAF
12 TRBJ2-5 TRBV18 ASSPGTGLETQY
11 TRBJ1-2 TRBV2 ASTSDRGYSDT
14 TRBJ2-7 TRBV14 ASSQDLASGQNQQY
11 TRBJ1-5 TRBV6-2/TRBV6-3 ASSPHSSQPQH
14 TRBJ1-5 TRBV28 ASSGTGGPSNQPQH
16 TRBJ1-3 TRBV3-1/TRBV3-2 ASSAGTGGIGSGNTIY
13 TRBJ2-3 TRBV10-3 ATADGRGSTDTQY
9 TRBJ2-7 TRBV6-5 ASQGSYEQY
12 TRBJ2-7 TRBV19 ASSIGQKRDEQY
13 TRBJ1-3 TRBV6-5 ASHTGFYSGNTIY
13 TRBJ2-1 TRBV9 ASSASDRGWNEQF
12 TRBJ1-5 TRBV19 ASRKDRGNQPQH
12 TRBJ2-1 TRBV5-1 ASSLMGDYGEQF
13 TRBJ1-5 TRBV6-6 ASSYEGQTYQPQH
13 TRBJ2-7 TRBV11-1 ASSPTQGDLYEQY
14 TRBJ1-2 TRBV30 AWSVLRQPLNYGYT
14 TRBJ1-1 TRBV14 ASSQDQVSLNTEAF
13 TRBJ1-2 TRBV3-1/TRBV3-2 ASSHQDLGGRGYT
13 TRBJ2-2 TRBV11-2 ASSTGLVVSGELF
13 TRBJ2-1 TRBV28 ASSFRVGLYNEQF
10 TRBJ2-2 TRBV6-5 ASRGGTGELF
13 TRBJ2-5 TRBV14 ASSQWGPGVETQY
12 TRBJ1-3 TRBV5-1 ASSFTGQGNTIY
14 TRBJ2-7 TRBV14 ASSHASSGRPYEQY
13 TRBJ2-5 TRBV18 ASSPRTPYQETQY
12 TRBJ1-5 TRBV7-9 ASSSTGSNQPQH
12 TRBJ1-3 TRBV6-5 ASNLVGLGNTIY
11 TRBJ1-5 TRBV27 ASSLSGGQPQH
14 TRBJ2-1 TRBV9 ASSVGGRASYNEQF
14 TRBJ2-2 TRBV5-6 ASRQLTGSNTGELF
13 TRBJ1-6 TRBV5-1 ASSLGGRSPSPLH
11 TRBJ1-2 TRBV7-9 ASSSDSAYGYT
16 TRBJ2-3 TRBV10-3 AISESDRGYTSTDTQY
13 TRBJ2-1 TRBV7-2 ASSLHGSSYNEQF
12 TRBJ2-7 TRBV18 ASSPRQTGYEQY
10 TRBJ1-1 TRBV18 ASSRGDGEAF
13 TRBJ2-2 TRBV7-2 ASSFRQGDTGELF
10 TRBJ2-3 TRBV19 ASVGPGYTQY
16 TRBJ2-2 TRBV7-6 ASSLRGQVTTNTGELF